Detailed here is one T cell receptor gamma chain. TCRdb used CATT to re-call clones from the reads. The table includes 4,000 or so gamma-chain clones, over 60% detected once. The source of the sample is a study of gamma-delta chains in newborns, infants, children. The V and J ends lost 1 base and 7 bases, in that order; junction bases with no gene match: 7. The CDR3 runs 13 residues. Germline V gives CDR1 VINAFY, CDR2 YDVSNSKD. Sequenced material: blood. V and J are TRGV5 and TRGJ1 or TRGJ2. No J gene was available from TCRdb, and it was assigned here by a germline match of the DNA. The sequence was collected from a child who was a newborn, infant or young child, either healthy, febrile or measles-vaccinated (not recorded which). This CDR3 reads CATWDSLGYKKLF. CDR3 DNA: TGTGCCACCTGGGACAGTTTGGGGTATAAGAAACTCTTT.